This T cell receptor (beta chain) was identified in a study of T cell responses to AZD1222 COVID-19 vaccine. Comments on this clone: Its antigen is undetermined.

Study findings and constraints: Two AZD1222 doses significantly raised spike-specific TCR breadth and depth over controls. White British ancestry dominated among donors, who included more females, and clonal diversity was possibly underestimated. Targets within unmutated variant regions were reportedly found for nearly half of spike-specific TCRs.

Profiling relied on immunoSEQ multiplex PCR, and the TCRdb table lists in-frame clones only, not all of them. The sample records 110,000 or so clones, about 91% being singletons. The sequence came from an adult who received the AZD1222 COVID-19 vaccine. Material: peripheral blood, obtained 28 days after the second AZD1222 dose.

CDR3 region: CATSDTNNQPQHF. In DNA, the CDR3 is TGTGCCACCAGTGATACAAATAATCAGCCCCAGCATTTT. This chain links TRBV24-1 with TRBJ1-5; the D is unclear. CDR1 KGHDR and CDR2 SFDVKD come from the germline V gene. V dropped 3 bases and J dropped 4 bases, with 6 bases sitting between them. The CDR3 is made up of 13 amino acids.